This T cell receptor beta chain came from a study of blood T cell repertoires in COVID-19. Under the authors' procedure: Researchers report that nucleated cell counts were estimated from reference gene primer amplification. The method was immunoSEQ multiplex PCR; TCRdb's version includes in-frame clones alone and lacks a portion of them. Clone size and V and J calls were adopted from that table, with D and trimming inferred from the DNA. The sample lists fewer than 200,000 clones, 90% to 95% seen once, with 3.5% to 5% in the top ten. The CDR3 has 11 amino acids. Germline lookup yields CDR1 DFQATT and CDR2 SNEGSKA (reference sequence). V lost 7 bases and J lost 5, with 9 bases in between.

The sample was peripheral blood. This receptor was taken from a woman between 45 and 65 years old with acute or convalescent COVID-19. The rearrangement links TRBV20-1 to TRBJ2-4, with D unclear. In DNA form, the CDR3 reads TGCAGTGGTAAAAGCCAAAACATTCAGTACTTC. Translated: CSGKSQNIQYF.